The present entry profiles one T cell receptor (beta chain) with its context. Antigen unknown. The data derive from a study of Tregs in tolerant kidney transplant recipients. Whole-study results and caveats: Tregs expanded with activated donor B cells seemed most donor-specific. Few patients were studied, so findings need validation in larger groups.

Assay: immunoSEQ multiplex PCR; the TCRdb copy retains only in-frame clones and omits some. Of 55,000 to 70,000 clones detected, 70% to 90% appear once; the ten largest clones hold about 2%. Germline loops: CDR1 SGHRS, CDR2 YFSETQ. The CDR3 extends over 18 amino acids. The V segment lost 0 bases and the J segment 2 bases; nucleotides outside the gene matches: 14. Material: Tregs from blood, obtained before the transplant. The gene calls are TRBV5-1 and TRBJ2-7; 7 bases are a match to TRBD1. The TCR originated in a human donor who received a combined kidney and bone marrow transplant. CDR3 in amino acids: CASSLAKGFRTGPYEQYF. The CDR3, as DNA: TGCGCCAGCAGCTTGGCCAAGGGTTTTAGGACAGGACCCTACGAGCAGTACTTC. Drawing the rest from reference TRBV5-1 and TRBJ2-7, the complete variable domain is KAGVTQTPRYLIKTRGQQVTLSCSPISGHRSVSWYQQTPGQGLQFLFEYFSETQRNKGNFPGRFSGRQFSNSRSEMNVSTLELGDSALYLCASSLAKGFRTGPYEQYFGPGTRLTVT.